This TCR beta chain was recovered during a study of blood T cell repertoires in COVID-19 (TCRdb year 2020). Notes on the research overall: Samples covering the acute and convalescent phases of COVID-19 were provided by collaborators in the United States, Italy and Spain. The material from the prospective study consisted of cDNA or gDNA derived from T cells, B-cell-depleted T cells, or PBMCs. Deeply sampled blood TCRbeta repertoires from subjects exposed to, actively infected with, or recovered from COVID-19 were included in the dataset. The repertoires were released in a freely available public database intended as a resource for research on the immune response to SARS-CoV-2. The samples were drawn from the first 160 participants of the ongoing ImmuneRACE study and from roughly 1,300 subjects provided by 6 global collaborators. The sample metadata nearly always contained a de-identified subject ID, COVID-19 status, age in years and sex. HLA class I and class II types, where available, came from metadata supplied by the sample provider rather than from assay-based typing. What the study reported, not specific to this receptor: The amount of clinical and demographic metadata varied by source and participant and was provided uncurated.

TCRbeta CDR3 regions were amplified from genomic DNA by means of the immunoSEQ Assay, a bias-controlled multiplex PCR. The paper's data handling went like this. Nucleated cell counts per sample were estimated from amplification of reference gene primers within the assay. To quantify the absolute abundance of each unique TCRbeta CDR3 rearrangement, sequence reads were collapsed and filtered. Productive Simpson clonality was computed per sample as the square root of Simpson's diversity index over productive rearrangements. TCRdb's version of the immuneACCESS table is confined to in-frame rearrangements and falls short of the full clone set. An unresolved V gene accounts for under half of the shortfall where checked; the remainder is of unknown origin. V and J calls and clone size are given by that table; D and trimming were obtained from the DNA. The sample records a few hundred thousand clones, around 85% of which are singletons. Together, the top ten hold around 1% of the sample.

To note about this clone: Its recognized antigen is unknown. The record has no base qualities; no much larger clone is one base away.

The germline V gene (reference sequence) gives CDR1 as SGHNT and CDR2 as YYREEE. Germline trimming: 4 bases from V, 2 bases from J; junction bases outside gene matches: 9. The CDR3 numbers 18 residues from cysteine through phenylalanine. Only the CDR3 part of the read is kept: 54 bases, read in frame from the first base. At one collaborating source in Seattle, patients were enrolled during active infection and were followed longitudinally through the course of disease. Collaborating institutions collected whole blood in K2EDTA tubes following their own protocols. For TCRbeta analysis, collaborators shipped samples as frozen whole blood, isolated PBMCs, or DNA extracted from either of those sample types.

The material sequenced was peripheral blood. This chain is built from TRBV5-4 and TRBJ2-5, with 15 middle bases fitting TRBD2. This clonotype was sampled from a human donor with COVID-19, enrolled during active disease. The donor label of this sample is uncertain. The nucleotides are TGTGCCAGCAGCCTAGGACTAGCGGGAGGGATGGGGCAAGAGACCCAGTACTTC. The resulting protein is CASSLGLAGGMGQETQYF. The reference TRBV5-4 and TRBJ2-5 proteins fill in what lies around the CDR3, so the full variable domain reads ETGVTQSPTHLIKTRGQQVTLRCSSQSGHNTVSWYQQALGQGPQFIFQYYREEENGRGNFPPRFSGLQFPNYSSELNVNALELDDSALYLCASSLGLAGGMGQETQYFGPGTRLLVL.